This TCR beta chain was captured by sequencing in a study of T cells in Graves' hyperthyroidism and ophthalmopathy. Study results and caveats: Blood also held most thyroid clonotypes expanded beyond 0.001. For ophthalmopathy, model prediction preceded onset by a median roughly 6.5 months.

The CDR3 loop spans 18 amino acids. CDR1 is SGHTA and CDR2 is FQGNSA in the germline V gene. Trimming took off 5 bases at V and 0 bases at J, with 19 bases between the two ends. Inclusion characteristics of ophthalmopathy patients comprised a Clinical Activity Score of at least 3, a NOSPECS grade of at least 4, and duration under 3 months. Every diagnosis used clinical symptoms, serum thyroxine and TRAb, thyroid ultrasound and orbital computed tomography. Researchers amplified the TCR beta CDR3 regions from RNA transcripts. HTBI primers were employed in a first-round RT-PCR of the TCR CDR3. TCRdb re-analysed the multiplex PCR reads in MiXCR, keeping a single row per CDR3 protein. The data contain roughly 280,000 distinct CDR3 sequences, 22% of them singletons. As to this clonotype: Its cognate antigen is unknown.

The rearrangement joins TRBV7-2 to TRBJ1-4; TRBD1 might be the D (6 bases). The clonotype comes from a man in his thirties or forties with Graves' ophthalmopathy. Source material: blood. The CDR3 loop is CASSHPRQGRTTNEKLFF. Written as DNA, the CDR3 is TGTGCCAGCAGCCATCCCCGGCAGGGGCGAACAACTAATGAAAAACTGTTTTTT.